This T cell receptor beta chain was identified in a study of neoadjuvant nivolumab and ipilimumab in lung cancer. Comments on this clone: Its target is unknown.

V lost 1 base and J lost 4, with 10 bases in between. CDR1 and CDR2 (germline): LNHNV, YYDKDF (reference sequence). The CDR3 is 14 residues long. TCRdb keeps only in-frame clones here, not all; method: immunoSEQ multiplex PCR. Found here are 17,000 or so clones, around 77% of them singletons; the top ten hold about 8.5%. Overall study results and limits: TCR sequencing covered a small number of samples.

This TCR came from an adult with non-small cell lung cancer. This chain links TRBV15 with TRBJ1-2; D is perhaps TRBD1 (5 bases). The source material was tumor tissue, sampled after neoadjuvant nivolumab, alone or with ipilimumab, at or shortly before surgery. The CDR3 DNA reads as TGTGCCACCAGCAGAGGGGCCGGGGGCTATGGCTACACCTTC. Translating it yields CATSRGAGGYGYTF.